The entry that follows covers one T cell receptor (beta chain) sequence. What it recognizes is unknown. Other nucleotide sequences in the sample specify the same CDR3. Documented treatment: roughly 18 received Ad26.COV2.S at low or high dose, single or two shots; a few received placebo; per-sample allocation not given. Day 63 after the first injection of vaccine or placebo was the sampling time. The sample is drawn from a study of Ad26.COV2.S vaccination and SARS-CoV-2 variants. Study information: Trial arm assignment for the donor was COV1001 Ad26.COV2.S. Notes on the study in general: In TCR breadth and depth analyses, total T cell responses may have been underestimated.

Measured with immunoSEQ multiplex PCR; TCRdb has only the in-frame clones, and not every one. Seen here are about 500,000 clones, about 88% observed once, and the top ten hold over 1.5%. Specimen: peripheral blood, collected in a trial of Ad26.COV2.S vaccine versus placebo. The sequence came from a person between 18 and 65 years old who received the Ad26.COV2.S COVID-19 vaccine or a placebo.

The CDR3 region has the DNA TGTGCCAGCAGTGGTAATGAGCAGTTCTTC. Protein product: CASSGNEQFF. The V and J genes are TRBV2 and TRBJ2-1; D not resolved. This CDR3 has 10 residues. V shed 4 bases and J shed 7 bases, with 2 bases lying between them. CDR1 and CDR2 from the germline V gene are SNHLY and FYNNEI.